This TCR beta chain stems from a study of CD8+ T cells in alopecia areata (dated by TCRdb to 2016 to 2019). As for the study more broadly: The treated patients, all with moderate-to-severe alopecia areata, were enrolled in an open-label pilot trial of oral tofacitinib given at 5 to 10 mg twice daily. Tofacitinib was given for 6 to 18 months, followed by 6 months of follow-up off drug to assess delayed response and recurrence. To study T cell clonal expansion in alopecia areata, the researchers applied high-throughput TCRbeta sequencing to both the C3H/HeJ mouse model and human patients. Human TCRbeta sequencing covered scalp tissue and sorted CD4+ and CD8+ peripheral blood T cells from patchy and totalis/universalis alopecia areata patients and healthy controls. Biopsies were taken from tofacitinib-treated patients at baseline and at 4 and 24 weeks of treatment, and a later scalp biopsy was taken in several of the tofacitinib-treated patients. Clonality in the scalp was compared among normal scalp (n=4), patchy alopecia areata scalp (n=8), and alopecia totalis/universalis scalp (n=8). The RNA source kit depended on sample type: the PAXgene miRNA kit for fixed scalp, the miRNeasy kit for PBMCs, and the RNeasy kit for mouse skin. TCRbeta CDR3 regions were amplified by immunoSEQ multiplex PCR using 35 Vbeta forward and 13 Jbeta reverse primers. What the study reported, not specific to this receptor: Scalp TCR repertoire analysis is complicated because resident alphabeta T cells in normal human skin are also sequenced, whereas mouse skin is dominated by gammadelta T cells. Shared TCR sequences between patients were less evident than in mice, which may be partly attributable to HLA diversity in the patient population. Compared with normal scalp, lesional scalp had higher clonality and more expanded CD8+ clones, particularly in alopecia totalis/universalis, a pattern that suggests antigenic drive.

Including the terminal cysteine and phenylalanine, the CDR3 comprises 16 residues. Only CDR3 DNA is held: 48 bases, read in frame from base 1. CDR1 and CDR2 were assigned from the germline V gene (reference sequence) as LNHDA and SQIVND. The junction shows trimming of 2 bases on V and 0 bases on J, plus 11 bases between the germline ends. Library method: the immunoSEQ multiplex PCR assay. RNA was extracted from all samples and reverse transcribed into cDNA, which served as template for TCR sequencing. First-strand cDNA was synthesized with SuperScript III using a 2:1 mix of oligo-dT and random hexamers. A synthetic immune receptor repertoire was used to measure amplification bias, and any remaining bias was corrected computationally. Per the authors' processing: Raw reads were preprocessed for error removal, and CDR3 was defined according to IMGT conventions as running from the conserved cysteine to phenylalanine. Clonality was computed by normalizing Shannon entropy by log2 of the number of productive unique TCRs and subtracting the result from 1. CD4 or CD8 identity of scalp clones was inferred by cross-referencing scalp TCRbeta sequences with sorted blood CD4 and CD8 repertoires. The source is immuneACCESS, and TCRdb retained only in-frame sequences with V and J called. Part of the clones is not carried over; for the studies checked, unresolved V genes explain less than half of this, and the remainder is unexplained. That table is the source of V, J and clone size, and D and trimming were worked out from the DNA. The sample table lists approximately 57,000 clones, about 96% of them with a count of one. The top ten clones comprise 25% to 30% of the sample.

About this clone: Its antigen specificity is not known. Nothing much larger sits one base from this clone, and base qualities are not available.

Reading the label with the study, this specimen's time point is: baseline before oral tofacitinib. Lesional scalp punch biopsies and peripheral blood were obtained from alopecia areata patients. PBMCs were isolated by density centrifugation and stained for CD3, CD4 and CD8, after which CD4+ and CD8+ T cells were sorted on a FACSAria. Sequenced material: CD8+ T cells sorted from blood, taken at week 0. The sequence derives from a human donor with alopecia areata. Recombination joined TRBV19 with TRBJ1-5, with the D segment identity uncertain. CDR3 protein: CASSISNSYSNQPQHF. Here is the DNA: TGTGCCAGTAGTATATCCAACTCCTATAGCAATCAGCCCCAGCATTTT. The CDR3, completed at both ends by the reference TRBV19 and TRBJ1-5 genes, gives the full variable domain DGGITQSPKYLFRKEGQNVTLSCEQNLNHDAMYWYRQDPGQGLRLIYYSQIVNDFQKGDIAEGYSVSREKKESFPLTVTSAQKNPTAFYLCASSISNSYSNQPQHFGDGTRLSIL.